This T cell receptor beta chain was profiled in a study of CD4 T cells in relation to SARS-CoV-2 and coronaviruses. Study context: After less than 11 days of antigen culture, PBMC TCR beta CDR3s were sequenced.

This clone was counted a single time. Its specificity is unknown. Profiled with immunoSEQ multiplex PCR; TCRdb holds only in-frame clones, not every one. Of 41,000 or so clones listed, 84% were seen once; the top ten hold around 1.3%. Study-wide findings and caveats: Each donor contributed either pre-pandemic or post-infection samples, not both. Crossreactive clones expanded significantly less to SARS-CoV-2 than monoreactive clones. According to naive versus memory sequencing, detected responses are memory recall, not newly primed.

In germline, CDR1 is LNHDA, CDR2 SQIVND (reference sequence). V trimming: 8 bases; J trimming: 0 bases; junction bases outside the gene matches: 3. This CDR3 is 13 amino acids long. The V call is TRBV19, the J call TRBJ1-1; 7 nucleotides agree with TRBD1. This receptor was taken from an adult with COVID-19. The specimen sequenced was naive CD4+ T cells from PBMCs, cultured in vitro. Subset noted: naive CD4+ T cells isolated by negative enrichment. The CDR3 protein is CASGTAMNTEAFF. The CDR3 nucleotides are TGTGCCAGTGGGACAGCCATGAACACTGAAGCTTTCTTT.